One sample yielded the 16 T cell receptor beta chains listed below, sequenced in a study of T cells in Graves' hyperthyroidism and ophthalmopathy. There were TCR beta CDR3 regions amplified from RNA transcripts. HTBI primers drove first-round RT-PCR of the TCR CDR3. TCRdb re-analysed the multiplex PCR reads in MiXCR, keeping a single row per CDR3 protein. This table holds a few hundred thousand distinct CDR3 sequences, approximately 15% found once. The sample consisted of blood. Receptors originate from a young woman with Graves' hyperthyroidism.

The sample holds many counts of this clonotype. The rearrangement joins TRBV3-1 to TRBJ2-1; 9 nucleotides align to TRBD1. After removal of 7 bases from V and 7 bases from J, the junction contained 2 bases not matched to a gene. The germline gives CDR1 LGHDT, CDR2 YNNKEL (reference sequence). The length of the CDR3 is 12 residues. In DNA form, the CDR3 reads TGTGCCAGCAAGGGACAGGGTAATGAGCAGTTCTTC. As protein: CASKGQGNEQFF.

The chain carries TRBV5-8 and TRBJ2-1; 10 nucleotides agree with TRBD2. Germline loops: CDR1 SGHTS, CDR2 YDEGEE. V dropped 0 bases and J dropped 3; count of bases not matched to a gene: 3. This CDR3 has 16 amino acids. The CDR3 region is CASSLGASGGYNEQFF. As DNA, the CDR3 is TGTGCCAGCAGCTTGGGGGCTAGCGGGGGCTACAATGAGCAGTTCTTC.

This clonotype has only a few counts. The rearrangement joins TRBV27 to TRBJ1-6; D might be TRBD1 (5 bases). Germline CDR1 reads MNHEY; CDR2 reads SMNVEV (reference sequence). V shed 3 bases and J shed 12 bases, with 21 bases lying between them. The CDR3 runs to 16 residues. The CDR3 nucleotides read TGTGCCAGCAGTTTGGGGCAGTTCGCCGAGCGGATACCCCTCCACTTT. Its translation: CASSLGQFAERIPLHF.

This clonotype was seen at least ten times. CDR3 coding DNA: TGTGCCAGCAGCTTAGTCTTAAGGACAGACTACAATGAGCAGTTCTTC. This gives the protein CASSLVLRTDYNEQFF. The chain combines TRBV7-2 with TRBJ2-1; tentative D call: TRBD1 (6 bases). Germline V lookup: CDR1 SGHTA, CDR2 FQGNSA. The CDR3 contains 16 residues. The germline V and J ends were trimmed by 1 base and 3 bases, with 13 bases remaining between them.

Comments on this clonotype: Sequence at one end of the junction differs from germline and may be a read error. The chain combines TRBV30 with TRBJ1-5; D gene uncertain. Germline V CDR1 and CDR2: GTSNPN, SVGIG (reference sequence). This CDR3 comprises 15 residues. CDR3 residues: CAWSPYGVLNQPRHF. CDR3 DNA: TGTGCCTGGAGCCCCTATGGGGTCCTCAATCAGCCCCGGCATTTT.

This clonotype was counted at least ten times. J is TRBJ2-3 and V is TRBV6-1; 9 bases are shared with TRBD2. Trimming removed 1 base from V and 3 bases from J; junction bases left unmatched: 11. The germline gives CDR1 MNHNS, CDR2 SASEGT. CDR3 length: 18 amino acids. CDR3 nucleotides: TGTGCCAGCAGTGAAGGGCCGTTTGGCGGGAGGGCGACAGATACGCAGTATTTT. This gives the protein CASSEGPFGGRATDTQYF.

This clonotype was counted between two and nine times. This may come from a read error, since a much larger clone is one base off. CDR3 in amino acids: CAWSVSLNQPQHF. DNA of the CDR3: TGTGCCTGGAGTGTATCTCTCAATCAGCCCCAGCATTTT. The gene calls are TRBV30 and TRBJ1-5; D remains ambiguous. The CDR3 runs to 13 residues. Trimming pared 0 bases from V and 3 bases from J, leaving 6 bases between. Germline CDR1 GTSNPN, CDR2 SVGIG (reference sequence).

This clonotype occurred a few times. J is TRBJ2-7 and V is TRBV3-1; the match to TRBD1 covers 9 bases. The CDR3 sequence is 15 residues long. In germline, CDR1 is LGHDT, CDR2 YNNKEL (reference sequence). V lost 1 base, J lost 5 bases, and 6 bases stayed unmatched. CDR3 nucleotide sequence: TGTGCCAGCAGCCAAGCCCCGGGACAGGGAAACGAGCAGTACTTC. Amino acids: CASSQAPGQGNEQYF.

The sample holds many counts of this clonotype. V and J are TRBV28 and TRBJ2-1, with D possibly TRBD2 on 6 matching bases. In germline, CDR1 is MDHEN, CDR2 SYDVKM. V was clipped by 6 bases and J by 3 bases, with 18 bases between them. The CDR3 loop spans 16 amino acids. CDR3 residues: CASSSPGYGSYNEQFF. CDR3 bases: TGTGCCAGCAGCAGCCCGGGGTACGGGAGCTACAATGAGCAGTTCTTC.

This clonotype was counted at least ten times. The V gene is TRBV6-1, the J gene TRBJ2-1; D perhaps matches TRBD1 (5 bases). Germline V CDR1 and CDR2: MNHNS, SASEGT. This CDR3 is 14 amino acids long. Trimming cost V 2 bases and J 6 bases, with 11 bases left between them. CDR3 amino acids: CASSESGGANEQFF. CDR3 DNA sequence: TGTGCCAGCAGTGAATCAGGTGGGGCCAATGAGCAGTTCTTC.

The chain combines TRBV7-9 with TRBJ2-5; TRBD2 aligns across 9 bases. V dropped 1 base and J dropped 5; count of bases not matched to a gene: 8. The CDR3 loop spans 16 amino acids. Germline values: CDR1 SEHNR, CDR2 FQNEAQ (reference sequence). The CDR3 sequence is CASSLGIAGEVETQYF. In DNA, the CDR3 is TGTGCCAGCAGCTTAGGCATAGCGGGAGAGGTGGAGACCCAGTACTTC.

This clonotype was counted at least ten times. V and J are TRBV30 and TRBJ1-2; D possibly corresponds to TRBD1 (5 bases). CDR1 and CDR2 from the germline V gene are GTSNPN and SVGIG (reference sequence). V gave up 0 bases and J gave up 2 bases, with 10 bases separating them. CDR3 size: 14 residues. The CDR3 protein is CAWSVKGWNYGYTF. Here the CDR3 DNA reads TGTGCCTGGAGTGTAAAGGGGTGGAACTATGGCTACACCTTC.

V and J are TRBV19 and TRBJ1-4, with D possibly being TRBD1 (5 bases). The germline V gene encodes CDR1 LNHDA and CDR2 SQIVND (reference sequence). V lost 3 bases to trimming and J lost 5 bases, with 16 bases between them. The CDR3 contains 16 residues. The CDR3 sequence: CASSIGGRQPNEKLFF. The DNA for the CDR3 is TGTGCCAGTAGTATCGGGGGTCGGCAGCCAAATGAAAAACTGTTTTTT.

This clonotype has more than one count but fewer than ten. The chain has TRBV4-1 and TRBJ2-1; 8 nucleotides agree with TRBD1. The CDR3 spans 14 residues. The germline V gene encodes CDR1 MGHRA and CDR2 YSYEKL. The V segment lost 3 bases and the J segment 9 bases; nucleotides outside the gene matches: 7. The CDR3 DNA reads as TGCGCCAGCAGCCACCTACCAGGGGGCATTGAGCAGTTCTTC. This sequence encodes CASSHLPGGIEQFF.

This clonotype was seen once. One end of the junction varies from germline; a read error may be responsible. V is TRBV3-1 and J is TRBJ2-3; D is undetermined. The CDR3 consists of 14 residues. Germline V lookup: CDR1 LGHDT, CDR2 YNNKEL (reference sequence). The CDR3 sequence: CAGSQVGRTDTQYF. The CDR3, as DNA: TGTGCCGGCAGCCAAGTCGGACGCACAGATACGCAGTATTTT.

This clonotype was seen ten or more times. This rearrangement joins TRBV20-1 to TRBJ2-3; 11 bases are a match to TRBD2. Germline V CDR1 and CDR2: DFQATT, SNEGSKA (reference sequence). CDR3 size: 15 residues. Unmatched junction bases numbered 4, after V lost 1 base and J lost 4 bases. The CDR3 loop is CSARGTSGSSDTQYF. Here the CDR3 DNA reads TGCAGTGCTAGAGGTACTAGCGGGAGTTCAGATACGCAGTATTTT.